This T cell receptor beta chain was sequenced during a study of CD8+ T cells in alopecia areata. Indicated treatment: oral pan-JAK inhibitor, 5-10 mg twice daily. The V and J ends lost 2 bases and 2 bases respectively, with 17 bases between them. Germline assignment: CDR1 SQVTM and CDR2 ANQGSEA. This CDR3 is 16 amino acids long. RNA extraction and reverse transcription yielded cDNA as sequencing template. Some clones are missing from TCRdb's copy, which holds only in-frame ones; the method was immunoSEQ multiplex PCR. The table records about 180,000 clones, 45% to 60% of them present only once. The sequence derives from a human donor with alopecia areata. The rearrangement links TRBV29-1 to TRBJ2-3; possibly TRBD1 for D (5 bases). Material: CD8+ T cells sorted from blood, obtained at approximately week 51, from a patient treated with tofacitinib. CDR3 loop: CSVEQGWSTFTDTQYF. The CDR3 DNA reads TGCAGCGTTGAACAGGGTTGGTCCACTTTCACAGATACGCAGTATTTT.